A single sample gave rise to the 32 T cell receptor beta chains below, sequenced in a study of T cell responses to AZD1222 COVID-19 vaccine. Clones were read by immunoSEQ multiplex PCR, and TCRdb kept only the in-frame ones, dropping some. The top ten clones hold about 1.7% of a sample with around 100,000 clones, around 89% of them seen once. The sample here was peripheral blood, taken on day 0 of AZD1222 vaccination. The receptors were gathered from an adult in good health.

The CDR3 is CASSLATGSGYTF. CDR3 nucleotides: TGTGCCAGCAGCTTAGCGACAGGTAGCGGCTACACCTTC. V and J are TRBV7-2 and TRBJ1-2, with D maybe TRBD1 (6 bases). The CDR3 sequence is 13 residues long. The V gene's germline CDR1 is SGHTA and CDR2 FQGNSA. Trimming shortened V by 0 bases and J by 8 bases, and 10 bases separated the two germline ends. The entire variable domain, with the rest obtained from reference TRBV7-2 and TRBJ1-2, is as follows: GAGVSQSPSNKVTEKGKDVELRCDPISGHTALYWYRQSLGQGLEFLIYFQGNSAPDKSGLPSDRFSAERTGGSVSTLTIQRTQQEDSAVYLCASSLATGSGYTFGSGTRLTVV.

The genes are TRBV7-2 and TRBJ2-7, with 8 bases matching TRBD1. V was pared by 5 bases and J by 1 base, with 7 bases of the junction left unmatched. This CDR3 is 15 amino acids long. Germline V gene data show CDR1 as SGHTA and CDR2 as FQGNSA. The CDR3 loop reads CASSPRQGPSYEQYF. The CDR3 nucleotides are TGTGCCAGCAGCCCGAGACAGGGGCCATCCTACGAGCAGTACTTC.

V gene TRBV25-1 combines with J gene TRBJ2-2; 7 nucleotides match TRBD2. CDR3 length equals 14 residues. Trimming at V came to 3 bases and at J to 6 bases, leaving 4 bases not matched to a gene. Germline-derived CDR1 and CDR2 are MGHDK and SYGVNS. CDR3 nucleotides: TGTGCCAGCAGTGACGCAGGGAGGGCCGGGGAGCTGTTTTTT. It translates to CASSDAGRAGELFF.

This clone has just a few counts. The chain recombines TRBV7-8 with TRBJ1-5, with a possible D match to TRBD1 (5 bases). The CDR3 has 15 residues. Germline CDR1 reads SGHVS; CDR2 reads FQNEAQ. Deletions cut 2 bases from V and 4 bases from J, with 12 bases between. CDR3 DNA: TGTGCCAGCAGCTTAAGAGACAGCTTTAATCAGCCCCAGCATTTT. This codes for CASSLRDSFNQPQHF.

The V call is TRBV7-3, the J call TRBJ2-2; D unresolved. CDR1 is SGHTA, CDR2 FQGTGA, per germline. The CDR3 totals 16 residues. V lost 1 base and J 2 bases, leaving 11 bases between the germline ends. The CDR3 DNA reads as TGTGCCAGCAGCTTAAAACCTGGGTACAACACCGGGGAGCTGTTTTTT. Protein: CASSLKPGYNTGELFF.

V gene TRBV27 combines with J gene TRBJ1-6; 11 positions agree with TRBD1. CDR3 length: 18 residues. The V gene's germline CDR1 is MNHEY and CDR2 SMNVEV (reference sequence). Trimming took 6 bases from V and 10 from J; bases not matched to a gene: 17. The chain's CDR3 is CASSPGQGGPRGLSPLHF. The CDR3 bases are TGTGCCAGCAGCCCGGGACAGGGGGGCCCGAGGGGATTATCACCCCTCCACTTT.

The chain combines TRBV6-2 or TRBV6-3 with TRBJ2-1; D gene uncertain. Per the germline V gene, CDR1 is MNHEY and CDR2 is SVGEGT. Trimming removed 5 bases at V and 8 bases at J, with 16 bases between. The CDR3 has 14 residues. CDR3 nucleotide sequence: TGTGCCAGCAGTCAGGTCTCTCAACCTCATGAGCAGTTCTTC. The encoded protein is CASSQVSQPHEQFF.

This clone turned up a few times. This chain links TRBV7-8 with TRBJ2-7, with 9 bases identical to TRBD1. CDR1 is SGHVS, CDR2 FQNEAQ, per germline. Unmatched junction bases numbered 7, after V lost 4 bases and J lost 0 bases. The CDR3 is 16 amino acids. CDR3: CASSWTGQGSSYEQYF. CDR3 nucleotide sequence: TGTGCCAGCAGCTGGACAGGACAGGGGTCCTCCTACGAGCAGTACTTC.

Remarks on this clone: Other DNA sequences in this specimen translate into the identical CDR3. The chain uses TRBV9 and TRBJ2-1; possibly TRBD2 for D (6 bases). The germline gives CDR1 SGDLS, CDR2 YYNGEE. The CDR3 totals 15 residues. The germline V and J ends were trimmed by 3 bases and 4 bases, with 14 bases remaining between them. The CDR3 region is CASSAPGTGYNEQFF. The DNA for the CDR3 is TGTGCCAGCAGCGCTCCTGGGACTGGATACAATGAGCAGTTCTTC.

The CDR3 loop is CASSPRTDYNEQFF. Here the CDR3 DNA reads TGTGCCAGCAGCCCTCGAACTGATTACAATGAGCAGTTCTTC. This sequence joins TRBV7-2 and TRBJ2-1; unclear D gene. Germline CDR1 and CDR2: SGHTA and FQGNSA. There are 14 residues in the CDR3. V gave up 5 bases and J gave up 4 bases, with 12 bases separating them.

This clone was seen a single time. This chain connects TRBV6-5 to TRBJ1-4; TRBD1 might be the D (5 bases). The germline gives CDR1 MNHEY, CDR2 SVGAGI. There are 16 residues in the CDR3. Trimming left V 4 bases short and J 0 bases short, with 12 bases between. The CDR3 sequence: CASSSTGTSTNEKLFF. The CDR3 DNA reads TGTGCCAGCAGTTCGACCGGGACCTCAACTAATGAAAAACTGTTTTTT.

There are many counts of this clone. This chain uses TRBV29-1 with TRBJ2-7; 11 positions agree with TRBD1. Germline CDR1 SQVTM, CDR2 ANQGSEA. CDR3 length: 14 residues. V shed 7 bases and J 3 bases; nucleotides not matched to a gene: 8. The CDR3 DNA sequence: TGCAGCGCTTCGGGACAGGGGGACATCTACGAGCAGTACTTC. Translation: CSASGQGDIYEQYF.

This clone was observed once. The V gene is TRBV7-3, the J gene TRBJ2-1; 10 bases agree with TRBD2. The CDR3 loop spans 16 amino acids. Germline CDR1 is SGHTA and CDR2 is FQGTGA. With V trimmed by 5 bases and J by 1 base, 5 bases remained unmatched. CDR3 DNA sequence: TGTGCCAGCAGCGTTAGCGGGAGGATGTCCTACAATGAGCAGTTCTTC. This encodes CASSVSGRMSYNEQFF.

V usage is TRBV30 and J usage is TRBJ2-5; D possibly uses TRBD1 or TRBD2 (5 bases each). V was cut by 2 bases and J by 5 bases, with 15 bases left in between. Germline CDR1 GTSNPN, CDR2 SVGIG (reference sequence). The CDR3 is 14 amino acids. CDR3 loop: CAWSRPGTEETQYF. The CDR3 nucleotides read TGTGCCTGGAGTCGCCCTGGGACGGAGGAGACCCAGTACTTC. Complete variable domain (other parts from reference TRBV30 and TRBJ2-5): SQTIHQWPATLVQPVGSPLSLECTVEGTSNPNLYWYRQAAGRGLQLLFYSVGIGQISSEVPQNLSASRPQDRQFILSSKKLLLSDSGFYLCAWSRPGTEETQYFGPGTRLLVL.

V is TRBV7-2 and J is TRBJ1-2; D is possibly TRBD1 (5 bases). Germline V gene data show CDR1 as SGHTA and CDR2 as FQGNSA. There are 15 residues in the CDR3. The V end lost 0 bases, the J end lost 5 bases, and 13 bases lay between the germline ends. The CDR3 loop is CASSLALAGRYGYTF. The CDR3 DNA sequence: TGTGCCAGCAGCTTAGCGCTGGCAGGGAGGTATGGCTACACCTTC.

This sequence joins TRBV28 and TRBJ2-7, with 9 bases aligning to TRBD2. The ends lost 5 bases at V and 6 bases at J; junction bases unmatched: 17. Germline V gives CDR1 MDHEN, CDR2 SYDVKM. The CDR3 runs to 17 residues. CDR3 nucleotides: TGTGCCAGCAGTCCCAATGGTTATGGGCGGGGGGGGCGCGAGCAGTACTTC. It translates to CASSPNGYGRGGREQYF. Looking up the rest from reference TRBV28 and TRBJ2-7 gives the full variable domain: DVKVTQSSRYLVKRTGEKVFLECVQDMDHENMFWYRQDPGLGLRLIYFSYDVKMKEKGDIPEGYSVSREKKERFSLILESASTNQTSMYLCASSPNGYGRGGREQYFGPGTRLTVT.

The genes are TRBV11-2 and TRBJ1-3; 7 bases line up with TRBD1. Germline V gene sequence: CDR1 SGHAT, CDR2 FQNNGV. The CDR3 extends over 15 amino acids. V was pared by 6 bases and J by 0 bases, with 5 bases of the junction left unmatched. CDR3 loop: CASRVPGGSGNTIYF. The CDR3 DNA reads TGTGCCAGCAGGGTTCCAGGGGGCTCTGGAAACACCATATATTTT. Based on the CDR3 plus reference TRBV11-2 and TRBJ1-3, the full variable domain is EAGVAQSPRYKIIEKRQSVAFWCNPISGHATLYWYQQILGQGPKLLIQFQNNGVVDDSQLPKDRFSAERLKGVDSTLKIQPAKLEDSAVYLCASRVPGGSGNTIYFGEGSWLTVV.

This chain links TRBV12-3 or TRBV12-4 with TRBJ2-3; the D is unclear. V was shortened by 7 bases and J by 5 bases, with 13 bases between the two germline ends. The CDR3 contains 13 residues. The CDR3 region has the DNA TGTGCCAGCATCCAGGTCGGTAGAGATACGCAGTATTTT. Its protein is CASIQVGRDTQYF.

The genes are TRBV9 and TRBJ1-3; D uncertain. Germline lookup yields CDR1 SGDLS and CDR2 YYNGEE. V gave up 4 bases and J gave up 7 bases, with 9 bases separating them. This CDR3 has 12 residues. CDR3 protein: CASSPPGNTIYF. For the CDR3, the DNA is TGTGCCAGCAGCCCCCCGGGGAACACCATATATTTT.

The genes are TRBV18 and TRBJ2-7, with D perhaps TRBD2 (6 bases). The V end lost 5 bases, the J end lost 3 bases, and 11 bases lay between the germline ends. Germline V CDR1 and CDR2: KGHSH, LQKENI. This CDR3 comprises 13 residues. The CDR3 loop reads CASSGGTLYEQYF. The CDR3 coding sequence is TGTGCCAGCTCAGGCGGGACTCTCTACGAGCAGTACTTC.

This clone was seen just once. J is TRBJ1-5 and V is TRBV7-2, with D possibly matching TRBD1 (6 bases). The CDR3 spans 15 residues. V was trimmed by 3 bases and J by 6 bases, leaving 15 bases between them. Germline V lookup: CDR1 SGHTA, CDR2 FQGNSA. This CDR3 reads CASSFSGGASQPQHF. The DNA of the CDR3 is TGTGCCAGCAGCTTCTCCGGGGGCGCAAGTCAGCCCCAGCATTTT.

This clone has only a few counts. V gene TRBV19 combines with J gene TRBJ2-7; D might be TRBD2 (7 bases). The V end was cut by 1 base, the J end by 4 bases, with 14 bases between. In germline, CDR1 is LNHDA, CDR2 SQIVND (reference sequence). The CDR3 is 15 residues long. The CDR3 region is CASSIVNREGYEQYF. DNA for the CDR3: TGTGCCAGTAGTATAGTGAACAGGGAGGGATACGAGCAGTACTTC.

The chain is built from TRBV5-1 and TRBJ2-7; D is possibly TRBD1 (6 bases). V was shortened by 2 bases and J by 6 bases, with 12 bases between the two germline ends. The CDR3 is 13 residues long. The germline gives CDR1 SGHRS, CDR2 YFSETQ. This CDR3 reads CASSFLDSSEQYF. The CDR3 bases are TGCGCCAGCAGCTTCCTGGACAGCAGCGAGCAGTACTTC.

The chain is built from TRBV4-2 and TRBJ1-1; no clear D. The V and J ends lost 0 bases and 3 bases respectively, with 14 bases between them. Germline CDR1 reads LGHNA; CDR2 reads YNFKEQ. This CDR3 has 16 residues. The CDR3 region is CASSQDRMVKDTEAFF. DNA for the CDR3: TGTGCCAGCAGCCAAGATCGAATGGTTAAGGACACTGAAGCTTTCTTT.

The chain is built from TRBV3-1 (or the pseudogene TRBV3-2) and TRBJ1-1; 8 nucleotides agree with TRBD1. Trimming at V came to 4 bases and at J to 3 bases, leaving 10 bases not matched to a gene. Germline assignment: CDR1 LGHDT and CDR2 YNNKEL (reference sequence). The CDR3 is 16 amino acids. CDR3 sequence: CASSLYLDRDYTEAFF. DNA of the CDR3: TGTGCCAGCAGCCTTTACCTGGACAGGGACTACACTGAAGCTTTCTTT.

The chain links TRBV4-1 to TRBJ1-1, with a tentative D call TRBD1 (6 bases). CDR3 length equals 12 residues. Germline V gene lookup returns CDR1 MGHRA and CDR2 YSYEKL. Trimming stripped 3 bases from V and 5 bases from J, with 7 bases between. The DNA for the CDR3 is TGCGCCAGCAGCCAGGGGGCAACTGAAGCTTTCTTT. Its translation is CASSQGATEAFF.

This chain connects TRBV29-1 to TRBJ1-1; D is possibly TRBD1 (6 bases). Trimming removed 6 bases at V and 5 bases at J, with 16 bases between. CDR1 is SQVTM, CDR2 ANQGSEA, per germline. The CDR3 is 13 amino acids. CDR3 sequence reads: CSVWGLAGTEAFF. Written as DNA, the CDR3 is TGCAGCGTGTGGGGGCTAGCGGGGACTGAAGCTTTCTTT.

The gene calls are TRBV7-9 and TRBJ2-2; TRBD1 aligns across 8 bases. The junction had 10 bases not matched to a gene; V was cut back by 5 bases and J by 8 bases. The CDR3 length is 15 residues. Germline CDR1 is SEHNR and CDR2 is FQNEAQ (reference sequence). This chain's CDR3 is CASSPRGQGAGELFF. CDR3 sequence (DNA): TGTGCCAGCAGCCCAAGAGGACAGGGAGCGGGGGAGCTGTTTTTT.

This chain connects TRBV30 to TRBJ2-7, with D possibly matching TRBD2 (5 bases). The V gene lost 0 bases and the J gene lost 4 bases, with 7 bases spanning the gap. CDR3 length: 12 amino acids. Germline CDR1 reads GTSNPN; CDR2 reads SVGIG (reference sequence). The CDR3 DNA is TGTGCCTGGAGTGTACGCGGGTACGAGCAGTACTTC. It encodes CAWSVRGYEQYF.

The J gene is TRBJ1-6, the V gene TRBV25-1, with TRBD1 as a possible D gene (5 bases). The CDR3 extends over 17 amino acids. Germline values: CDR1 MGHDK, CDR2 SYGVNS. V shed 2 bases and J shed 0 bases, with 11 bases lying between them. CDR3 residues: CASSETPGSSYNSPLHF. In nucleotides, the CDR3 is TGTGCCAGCAGTGAAACCCCAGGGAGCTCCTATAATTCACCCCTCCACTTT.

The gene calls are TRBV11-2 and TRBJ2-7; 8 bases line up with TRBD1. From germline, CDR1 is SGHAT and CDR2 FQNNGV. V was clipped by 5 bases and J by 6 bases; unmatched bases: 3. The CDR3 is made up of 12 amino acids. The CDR3 here is CASSPQGGEQYF. CDR3 bases: TGTGCCAGCAGCCCACAGGGGGGCGAGCAGTACTTC.

The rearrangement links TRBV19 to TRBJ1-2; TRBD1 agrees at 10 bases. This CDR3 contains 15 residues. CDR1 and CDR2 (germline): LNHDA, SQIVND (reference sequence). V lost 8 bases, J lost 3 bases, and 9 bases stayed unmatched. CDR3 sequence reads: CASQDSGTGDYGYTF. The CDR3 DNA reads as TGTGCCAGTCAGGACTCCGGGACAGGGGACTATGGCTACACCTTC.